The T cell receptor (beta chain) under discussion was sequenced for a study of control samples from healthy donors and cancer patients. The CDR3 consists of 17 residues. Trimming removed 0 bases from V and 5 bases from J, with 17 bases in between. Per germline, CDR1 SGHDT and CDR2 YYEEEE. Assay used: immunoSEQ multiplex PCR; TCRdb lists only in-frame clones, some missing. Here the sample spans 100,000 to 150,000 clones, 80% to 95% being singletons. The V call is TRBV5-6, the J call TRBJ1-4; no definite D call. Sequencing was done on a sample of blood. The TCR originated in a young woman in good health. CDR3 nucleotide sequence: TGTGCCAGCAGCTTGGGACTTGAGCTAGGACGGAATGAAAAACTGTTTTTT. It codes for CASSLGLELGRNEKLFF.